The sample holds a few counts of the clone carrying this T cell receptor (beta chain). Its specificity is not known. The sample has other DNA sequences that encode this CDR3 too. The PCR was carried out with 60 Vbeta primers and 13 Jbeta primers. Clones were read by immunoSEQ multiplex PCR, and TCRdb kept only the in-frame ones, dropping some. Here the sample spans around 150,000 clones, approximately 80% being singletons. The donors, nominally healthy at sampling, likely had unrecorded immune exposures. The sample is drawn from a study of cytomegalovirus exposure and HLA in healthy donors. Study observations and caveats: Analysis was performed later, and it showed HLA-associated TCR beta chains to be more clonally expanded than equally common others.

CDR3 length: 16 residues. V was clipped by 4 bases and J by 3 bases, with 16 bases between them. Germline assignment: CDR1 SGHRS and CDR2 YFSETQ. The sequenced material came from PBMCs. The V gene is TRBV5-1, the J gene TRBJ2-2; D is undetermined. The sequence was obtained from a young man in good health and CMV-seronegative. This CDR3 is CASSTDSTGYTGELFF. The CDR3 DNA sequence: TGCGCCAGCAGCACGGATTCGACTGGATACACCGGGGAGCTGTTTTTT.